This T cell receptor (beta chain) emerged from a study of blood T cell repertoires in COVID-19. The assay was immunoSEQ multiplex PCR, and TCRdb's table has in-frame clones only and misses some. The sample consists of some 200,000 clones, around 86% of them appearing once. This CDR3 contains 17 residues. Germline V gene lookup returns CDR1 SGDLS and CDR2 YYNGEE. The germline V and J ends were trimmed by 3 bases and 0 bases, with 16 bases remaining between them. This rearrangement joins TRBV9 to TRBJ2-1; weak D call: TRBD1 (6 bases). This receptor was obtained from a man aged 25 to 45 in a cohort exposed to, infected with or recovered from COVID-19 (not recorded which). Sequenced sample: PBMCs or T cells enriched from blood (not recorded which). The CDR3 loop is CASSAVTGTSSYNEQFF. CDR3 coding DNA: TGTGCCAGCAGCGCAGTGACAGGTACCAGCTCCTACAATGAGCAGTTCTTC.